This T cell receptor (beta chain) was recovered during a study of T cell responses to AZD1222 COVID-19 vaccine. Broader study findings: Spike-specific TCR breadth and depth rose after two AZD1222 doses.

As regards this clone: Its antigen is currently unknown.

This table comes from immunoSEQ multiplex PCR, and its TCRdb copy is limited to in-frame clones, with some not included. The sample carries over 100,000 clones, around 90% recorded once. The CDR3 extends over 12 amino acids. V was cut by 5 bases and J by 8 bases, with 13 bases left in between. Germline CDR1 is SGHNT and CDR2 is YENEEA. The receptor was derived from an adult who received the AZD1222 COVID-19 vaccine. The source was peripheral blood, collected 28 days after the second AZD1222 dose. The chain combines TRBV11-3 with TRBJ2-7; D remains ambiguous. The CDR3 here is CASSLNYGQQYF. The CDR3 DNA reads TGTGCCAGCAGCCTTAACTACGGGCAGCAGTACTTC. The full variable domain, with the rest looked up from reference TRBV11-3 and TRBJ2-7, is EAGVVQSPRYKIIEKKQPVAFWCNPISGHNTLYWYLQNLGQGPELLIRYENEEAVDDSQLPKDRFSAERLKGVDSTLKIQPAELGDSAVYLCASSLNYGQQYFGPGTRLTVT.